One and the same sample provided the 31 T cell receptor beta chains below, sequenced in a study of response to subunit inactivated influenza vaccine. One entry per CDR3 protein, called by TCRdb with MiXCR from the RT-PCR reads. The table includes hundreds of thousands of distinct CDR3 sequences, 18% detected once. Sequencing used PBMCs from blood, obtained around 5 days after vaccination. Receptors originate from a man in his fifties who received an inactivated influenza vaccine.

This clonotype was observed a few times. The chain links TRBV10-3 to TRBJ2-7; weak D call: TRBD1 (5 bases). The CDR3 length is 15 residues. The V end lost 3 bases, the J end lost 3 bases, and 15 bases lay between the germline ends. Per the germline V gene, CDR1 is ENHRY and CDR2 is SYGVKD. The CDR3 DNA reads as TGTGCCATCAGTGATTCCTCGACAGAGAACTACGAGCAGTACTTC. It translates to CAISDSSTENYEQYF.

V usage is TRBV12-3 or TRBV12-4 and J usage is TRBJ2-4; D remains ambiguous. This CDR3 is built from 11 residues. V lost 7 bases and J lost 10, with 11 bases in between. The CDR3 protein is CASNRGQIQYF. CDR3 sequence (DNA): TGTGCCAGCAACCGTGGGCAGATTCAGTACTTC.

This clonotype was detected many times. The chain couples TRBV28 to TRBJ2-7; 12 bases agree with TRBD1. The germline gives CDR1 MDHEN, CDR2 SYDVKM. The CDR3 loop spans 16 amino acids. With 5 bases clipped from V and 4 bases from J, the junction kept 9 bases outside the gene matches. DNA for the CDR3: TGTGCCAGCAGTCTAAAGGTGGGACAGGGGGCTTACGAGCAGTACTTC. Amino acid sequence: CASSLKVGQGAYEQYF.

This clonotype has just a few counts. The chain joins TRBV10-3 to TRBJ2-7; D is ambiguous. Trimming took 0 bases from V and 9 from J, leaving 12 bases between them. This CDR3 has 13 residues. Germline V lookup: CDR1 ENHRY, CDR2 SYGVKD. The CDR3 DNA reads as TGTGCCATCAGTGAGTCGAATTTACCACGGCAGTACTTC. Its translation is CAISESNLPRQYF.

This clonotype occurred many times. The chain links TRBV29-1 to TRBJ2-3; tentatively, D is TRBD1 (5 bases). The CDR3 contains 12 residues. Germline loops: CDR1 SQVTM, CDR2 ANQGSEA. The V end was cut by 8 bases, the J end by 4 bases, with 13 bases between. As DNA, the CDR3 is TGCAGCTTTCTGCAGGGCGCAGATACGCAGTATTTT. This encodes CSFLQGADTQYF.

This clonotype was detected a few times. The rearrangement joins TRBV5-5 to TRBJ1-2; D might be TRBD1 (6 bases). Germline CDR1 is SGHKS and CDR2 is YYEKEE (reference sequence). This CDR3 is built from 15 residues. The V gene lost 0 bases and the J gene lost 4 bases, with 13 bases spanning the gap. The CDR3 DNA is TGTGCCAGCAGCTTGGATAACAGGGATAGCTATGGCTACACCTTC. Encoded protein: CASSLDNRDSYGYTF.

This clonotype was found a few times. The chain is built from TRBV12-3 or TRBV12-4 and TRBJ2-7, with D possibly being TRBD1 (6 bases). Trimming stripped 8 bases from V and 7 bases from J, with 21 bases between. The CDR3 length is 14 residues. The CDR3 loop is CASRPLRGEGEQYF. CDR3 DNA sequence: TGTGCCAGCCGACCCCTCAGGGGCGAAGGTGAGCAGTACTTC.

The V call is TRBV20-1, the J call TRBJ2-2, with a weak D call TRBD2 (6 bases). V lost 5 bases, J lost 1 base, and 23 bases lay in between. Germline CDR1 is DFQATT and CDR2 is SNEGSKA (reference sequence). The CDR3 is 18 amino acids. The CDR3 sequence: CSALPVKGSGKNTGELFF. The CDR3 DNA reads as TGCAGTGCTCTTCCCGTAAAGGGTAGCGGAAAGAACACCGGGGAGCTGTTTTTT.

The chain carries TRBV7-6 and TRBJ1-3; 7 positions agree with TRBD1. CDR1 is SGHVS, CDR2 FNYEAQ, per germline. The CDR3 totals 21 residues. V shed 0 bases, J shed 0 bases, and the junction held 17 bases outside the gene matches. The CDR3 DNA sequence: TGTGCCAGCAGCTTAGCCTTCTCGACAGGGTCGGGACTTAGCTCTGGAAACACCATATATTTT. This sequence encodes CASSLAFSTGSGLSSGNTIYF.

This clonotype appeared a few times. V and J are TRBV6-1 and TRBJ2-7, with D uncertain. The CDR3 is 14 amino acids. From germline, CDR1 is MNHNS and CDR2 SASEGT. Trimming took 6 bases from V and 2 from J, leaving 14 bases between them. The CDR3 DNA sequence: TGTGCCAGCAGAACCGGGCCATCAGCCTACGAGCAGTACTTC. Translation gives CASRTGPSAYEQYF.

This clonotype appeared many times. The chain combines TRBV12-3 or TRBV12-4 with TRBJ1-3, with 12 nucleotides matching TRBD1. J lost 2 bases, V lost 6 bases, and 8 bases had no gene match. This CDR3 region has 17 residues. The CDR3 DNA reads TGTGCCAGCAGGGGGACAGGGGGCGAAACTGCTGGAAACACCATATATTTT. It yields the protein CASRGTGGETAGNTIYF.

This clonotype was detected a few times. The CDR3 reads CASKEGAGLADTQYF. The CDR3 DNA reads TGCGCCAGCAAGGAGGGGGCGGGTTTGGCAGATACGCAGTATTTT. The chain carries TRBV5-1 and TRBJ2-3; a possible D gene is TRBD1 (7 bases). From germline, CDR1 is SGHRS and CDR2 YFSETQ. The CDR3 extends over 15 amino acids. The ends were cut back, 6 bases at V and 4 bases at J, with 18 bases in the middle.

The chain uses TRBV5-1 and TRBJ2-5; 7 bases are a match to TRBD1. After removal of 3 bases from V and 3 bases from J, the junction contained 5 bases not matched to a gene. CDR3 length: 14 amino acids. Germline V gene data show CDR1 as SGHRS and CDR2 as YFSETQ. The CDR3 DNA reads TGCGCCAGCAGCTGGCGACAGGGAGAAGAGACCCAGTACTTC. It encodes CASSWRQGEETQYF.

V is TRBV20-1 and J is TRBJ2-5; 8 bases map to TRBD2. This CDR3 is built from 16 residues. The trim removed 5 bases at V and 1 base at J, leaving 12 bases unmatched. Germline values: CDR1 DFQATT, CDR2 SNEGSKA (reference sequence). The CDR3 protein is CSAGILAGRAQETQYF. CDR3 nucleotides: TGCAGTGCTGGCATATTAGCGGGAAGGGCCCAAGAGACCCAGTACTTC.

The chain carries TRBV6-2 or TRBV6-3 and TRBJ2-7, with D possibly being TRBD1 or TRBD2 (5 bases each). The CDR3 has 15 amino acids. Germline V gene lookup returns CDR1 MNHEY and CDR2 SVGEGT. V shed 0 bases and J shed 6 bases, with 15 bases lying between them. As DNA, the CDR3 is TGTGCCAGCAGTTACTCAACGAACTCGGGGCCCGAGCAGTACTTC. Its translation is CASSYSTNSGPEQYF.

The chain employs TRBV30 and TRBJ2-7; D remains unclear. Germline loops: CDR1 GTSNPN, CDR2 SVGIG (reference sequence). Trimming left V 6 bases short and J 3 bases short, with 18 bases between. The CDR3 covers 14 residues. The CDR3 bases are TGTGCCTGTTTAGGATCAGGCCCCTTCTACGAGCAGTACTTC. The encoded protein is CACLGSGPFYEQYF.

This clonotype came up a few times. The V gene is TRBV28, the J gene TRBJ1-2, with D perhaps matching TRBD1 (6 bases). V was pared by 6 bases and J by 5 bases, with 16 bases between. This CDR3 has 14 amino acids. The germline V gene encodes CDR1 MDHEN and CDR2 SYDVKM. In nucleotides, the CDR3 is TGTGCCAGCAGGTCGACAGGAAAACGTTATGGCTACACCTTC. It translates to CASRSTGKRYGYTF.

Only a few counts were recorded for this clonotype. The genes are TRBV12-3 or TRBV12-4 and TRBJ2-1, with 11 bases that match TRBD2. V lost 3 bases and J lost 7; bases outside the gene matches: 5. This CDR3 has 15 amino acids. In DNA form, the CDR3 reads TGTGCCAGCAGTTTGAGTTCTAGCGGGGGGAATGAGCAGTTCTTC. This codes for CASSLSSSGGNEQFF.

This rearrangement joins TRBV5-1 to TRBJ1-1; no clear D. In germline, CDR1 is SGHRS, CDR2 YFSETQ. V lost 0 bases to trimming and J lost 2 bases, with 8 bases between them. This CDR3 is 14 amino acids long. The DNA for the CDR3 is TGCGCCAGCAGCTTGGACCCGATTAACACTGAAGCTTTCTTT. This encodes CASSLDPINTEAFF.

This chain connects TRBV7-9 to TRBJ2-7; no firm D call. This CDR3 has 12 amino acids. Looked up from germline, CDR1 is SEHNR and CDR2 is FQNEAQ (reference sequence). V was shortened by 3 bases and J by 8 bases, with 11 bases between the two germline ends. The CDR3 sequence: CASSLASRQQYF. CDR3 DNA: TGTGCCAGCAGCTTGGCCAGCCGCCAGCAGTACTTC.

This clonotype appeared many times. The rearrangement links TRBV28 to TRBJ1-2; TRBD1 matches at 7 bases. The CDR3 is 16 residues long. Germline V gives CDR1 MDHEN, CDR2 SYDVKM. Losses at the gene ends were 4 bases for V and 0 bases for J; bases not matched to a gene: 8. The CDR3 DNA reads as TGTGCCAGCAGTTCATACCGGGACAGCTCTAACTATGGCTACACCTTC. It translates to CASSSYRDSSNYGYTF.

The chain carries TRBV20-1 and TRBJ2-7, with 8 nucleotides matching TRBD2. V lost 0 bases and J lost 2; bases outside the gene matches: 9. CDR3 size: 16 residues. CDR1 is DFQATT, CDR2 SNEGSKA, per germline (reference sequence). The chain's CDR3 is CSARDLLAEVTYEQYF. The CDR3 DNA sequence: TGCAGTGCTAGAGATCTACTAGCGGAGGTAACCTACGAGCAGTACTTC.

The chain employs TRBV7-2 and TRBJ2-3; no reliable D call. This CDR3 spans 13 amino acids. V lost 6 bases, J lost 0 bases, and 7 bases lay in between. In germline, CDR1 is SGHTA, CDR2 FQGNSA. In nucleotides, the CDR3 is TGTGCCAGCAGACAAACTAGCACAGATACGCAGTATTTT. Translating it yields CASRQTSTDTQYF.

This clonotype was seen a handful of times. The rearrangement joins TRBV28 to TRBJ2-3; 13 bases agree with TRBD2. The V segment lost 3 bases and the J segment 5 bases; nucleotides outside the gene matches: 8. The germline V gene encodes CDR1 MDHEN and CDR2 SYDVKM. The CDR3 contains 17 residues. The CDR3 DNA is TGTGCCAGCAGTTTGGGTACTAGCGGGAGGGCCGTAGATACGCAGTATTTT. Protein sequence: CASSLGTSGRAVDTQYF.

The chain couples TRBV6-2 or TRBV6-3 to TRBJ1-2; 10 nucleotides line up with TRBD1. Losses at the gene ends were 6 bases for V and 9 bases for J; bases not matched to a gene: 7. The CDR3 contains 13 residues. Germline V gene data show CDR1 as MNHEY and CDR2 as SVGEGT. This CDR3 is CASSKTGGNRYTF. In DNA form, the CDR3 reads TGTGCCAGCAGCAAGACAGGGGGCAATCGCTACACCTTC.

This clonotype was observed many times. This chain links TRBV27 with TRBJ2-1; D possibly uses TRBD1 or TRBD2 (5 bases each). The CDR3 runs to 15 residues. CDR1 is MNHEY and CDR2 is SMNVEV in the germline V gene (reference sequence). With 6 bases removed from V and 6 bases from J, the gap between germline ends came to 18 bases. CDR3 in amino acids: CASSLQVVRGNEQFF. The CDR3 DNA reads TGTGCCAGCAGCCTACAGGTAGTGAGGGGCAATGAGCAGTTCTTC.

The chain carries TRBV7-9 and TRBJ1-2; D uncertain. V was shortened by 5 bases and J by 6 bases, with 16 bases between the two germline ends. CDR1 and CDR2 from the germline V gene are SEHNR and FQNEAQ (reference sequence). This CDR3 contains 14 residues. The CDR3 nucleotides are TGTGCCAGCAGCCCCACCGCGAGACGTCATGGCTACACCTTC. Translated, it gives CASSPTARRHGYTF.

V is TRBV5-1 and J is TRBJ2-2, with TRBD2 identical over 10 bases. V gave up 3 bases and J gave up 0 bases; unmatched junction bases: 2. Germline assignment: CDR1 SGHRS and CDR2 YFSETQ. The CDR3 totals 16 residues. The CDR3 sequence: CASSSSGSPNTGELFF. The CDR3 bases are TGCGCCAGCAGCTCTAGCGGGAGTCCGAACACCGGGGAGCTGTTTTTT. The variable domain in full, with the rest retrieved from reference TRBV5-1 and TRBJ2-2, is KAGVTQTPRYLIKTRGQQVTLSCSPISGHRSVSWYQQTPGQGLQFLFEYFSETQRNKGNFPGRFSGRQFSNSRSEMNVSTLELGDSALYLCASSSSGSPNTGELFFGEGSRLTVL.

This sequence joins TRBV20-1 and TRBJ2-1; TRBD2 matches 13 bases. The CDR3 consists of 16 residues. With V trimmed by 0 bases and J by 5 bases, 4 bases remained unmatched. CDR1 is DFQATT, CDR2 SNEGSKA, per germline (reference sequence). In DNA, the CDR3 is TGCAGTGCTAGAGAGAGACTAGCGGGAGGCCACAATGAGCAGTTCTTC. This sequence encodes CSARERLAGGHNEQFF.

This clonotype was seen only a few times. The CDR3 here is CASSPTGQGGHEQYF. CDR3 DNA: TGTGCCAGCAGCCCAACGGGACAGGGGGGACACGAGCAGTACTTC. The chain joins TRBV4-2 to TRBJ2-7, with TRBD1 matching 11 bases. This CDR3 spans 15 amino acids. The junction had 7 bases not matched to a gene; V was cut back by 4 bases and J by 5 bases. The germline V gene encodes CDR1 LGHNA and CDR2 YNFKEQ.

CDR3 DNA sequence: TGTGCCAGCAGCTTACGGCGCCCAGGGGGCCGCGACACAGATACGCAGTATTTT. Protein: CASSLRRPGGRDTDTQYF. This chain joins TRBV7-6 and TRBJ2-3; 8 bases fit TRBD1. This CDR3 has 18 amino acids. Germline CDR1 is SGHVS and CDR2 is FNYEAQ. V lost 2 bases and J lost 2; bases outside the gene matches: 12.